Below, 5 T cell receptor beta chains from the same sample are listed, as sequenced in a study of blood T cells in healthy people across ages. Using a J-beta primer mix together with a sample-barcoded 5' primer, a second PCR was run for about 7 to 12 cycles. TCRdb itself ran the 5' RACE reads through MiXCR, one entry per CDR3 protein. The sample includes 1,500,000 or so distinct CDR3 sequences, approximately 42% of them seen just once. Sequenced input: blood. Receptor source: a woman in her late teens or twenties in good health.

This clonotype was found a few times. The chain links TRBV7-2 to TRBJ2-3; no definite D call. Germline loops: CDR1 SGHTA, CDR2 FQGNSA. Trimming stripped 8 bases from V and 3 bases from J, with 18 bases between. CDR3 size: 15 residues. The CDR3 nucleotides read TGTGCCAGCCATATGCGGAGTTTTTTTACAGATACGCAGTATTTT. Its translation: CASHMRSFFTDTQYF.

This clonotype was detected a few times. The rearrangement links TRBV7-9 to TRBJ2-1; 11 nucleotides match TRBD2. Germline V gene sequence: CDR1 SEHNR, CDR2 FQNEAQ (reference sequence). This CDR3 comprises 15 residues. V shed 8 bases and J 5 bases; nucleotides not matched to a gene: 8. CDR3: CASPSTSGRDNEQFF. The CDR3 bases are TGTGCCAGCCCCTCAACTAGCGGGAGAGACAATGAGCAGTTCTTC.

This rearrangement joins TRBV6-5 to TRBJ2-1, with no clear D. Trimming cost V 5 bases and J 9 bases, with 20 bases left between them. The germline V gene encodes CDR1 MNHEY and CDR2 SVGAGI. The CDR3 is made up of 15 amino acids. The DNA of the CDR3 is TGTGCCAGCAGTACACAGAGACCGGGTTATGGTGAGCAGTTCTTC. This encodes CASSTQRPGYGEQFF.

This clonotype was seen a handful of times. The chain employs TRBV3-1 and TRBJ1-2; no clear D gene. The length of the CDR3 is 15 residues. V was pared by 2 bases and J by 4 bases, with 14 bases between. Germline V lookup: CDR1 LGHDT, CDR2 YNNKEL (reference sequence). DNA of the CDR3: TGTGCCAGCAGCCAAAGTGGCAGCTTAACCTATGGCTACACCTTC. Its protein product is CASSQSGSLTYGYTF.

This clonotype was observed a few times. This sequence joins TRBV18 and TRBJ1-2; D gene uncertain. V was trimmed by 3 bases and J by 0 bases, leaving 5 bases between them. Per the germline V gene, CDR1 is KGHSH and CDR2 is LQKENI. CDR3 length equals 13 residues. As DNA, the CDR3 is TGTGCCAGCTCACCGGCCACTAACTATGGCTACACCTTC. Its translation is CASSPATNYGYTF. Supplemented by reference TRBV18 and TRBJ1-2, the full variable domain reads NAGVMQNPRHLVRRRGQEARLRCSPMKGHSHVYWYRQLPEEGLKFMVYLQKENIIDESGMPKERFSAEFPKEGPSILRIQQVVRGDSAAYFCASSPATNYGYTFGSGTRLTVV.